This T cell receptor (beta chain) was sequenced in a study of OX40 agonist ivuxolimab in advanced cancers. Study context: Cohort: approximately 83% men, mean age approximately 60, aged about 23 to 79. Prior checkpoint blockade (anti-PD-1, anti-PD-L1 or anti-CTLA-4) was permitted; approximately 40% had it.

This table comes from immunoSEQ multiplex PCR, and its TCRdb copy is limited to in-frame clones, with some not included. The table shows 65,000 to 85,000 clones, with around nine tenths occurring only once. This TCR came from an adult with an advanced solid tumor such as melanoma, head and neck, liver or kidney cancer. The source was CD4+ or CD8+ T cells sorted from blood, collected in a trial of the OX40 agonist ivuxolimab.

This CDR3 is CAISEGTAGTKETQYF. CDR3 bases: TGTGCCATCAGTGAGGGGACGGCGGGGACGAAAGAGACCCAGTACTTC. The chain combines TRBV10-3 with TRBJ2-5, with a possible D match to TRBD2 (6 bases). There are 16 residues in the CDR3. Between the trimmed V and J ends, which lost 2 bases and 3 bases, there was a span of 16 bases. Germline CDR1 ENHRY, CDR2 SYGVKD.